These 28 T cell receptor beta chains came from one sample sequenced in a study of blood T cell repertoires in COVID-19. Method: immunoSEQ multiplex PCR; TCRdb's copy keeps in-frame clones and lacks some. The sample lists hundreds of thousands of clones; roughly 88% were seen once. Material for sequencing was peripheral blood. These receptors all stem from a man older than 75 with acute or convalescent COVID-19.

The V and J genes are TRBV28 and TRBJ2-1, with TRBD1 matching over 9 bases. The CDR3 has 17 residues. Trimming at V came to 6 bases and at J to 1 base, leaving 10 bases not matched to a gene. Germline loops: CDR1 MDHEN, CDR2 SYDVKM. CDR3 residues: CASRTDRGLGSYNEQFF. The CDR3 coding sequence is TGTGCCAGCAGGACGGACAGGGGTTTAGGTTCCTACAATGAGCAGTTCTTC.

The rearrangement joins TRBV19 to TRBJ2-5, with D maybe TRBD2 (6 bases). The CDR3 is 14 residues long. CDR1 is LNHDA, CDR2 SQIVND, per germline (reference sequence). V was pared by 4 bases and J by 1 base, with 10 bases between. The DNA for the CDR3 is TGTGCCAGTAGTAGTCAGCGGGTCCAAGAGACCCAGTACTTC. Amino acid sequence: CASSSQRVQETQYF.

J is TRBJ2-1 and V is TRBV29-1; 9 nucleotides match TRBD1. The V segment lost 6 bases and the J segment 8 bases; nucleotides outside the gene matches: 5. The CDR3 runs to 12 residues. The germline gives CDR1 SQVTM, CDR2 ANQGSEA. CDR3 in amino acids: CSVQGQGYEQFF. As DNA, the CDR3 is TGCAGCGTGCAGGGACAGGGCTATGAGCAGTTCTTC.

The chain's CDR3 is CASSLDVGRISGNTIYF. For the CDR3, the DNA is TGTGCCAGCAGCTTGGATGTGGGCAGAATCTCTGGAAACACCATATATTTT. J is TRBJ1-3 and V is TRBV5-6; no firm D call. V lost 0 bases and J 0 bases, leaving 13 bases between the germline ends. The CDR3 runs to 17 residues. Germline CDR1 and CDR2: SGHDT and YYEEEE.

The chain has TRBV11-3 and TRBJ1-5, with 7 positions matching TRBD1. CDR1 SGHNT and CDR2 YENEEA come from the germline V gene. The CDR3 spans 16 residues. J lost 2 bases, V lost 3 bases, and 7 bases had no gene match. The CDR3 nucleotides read TGTGCCAGCAGCTTTTGTACAGGGGAGGGCAATCAGCCCCAGCATTTT. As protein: CASSFCTGEGNQPQHF. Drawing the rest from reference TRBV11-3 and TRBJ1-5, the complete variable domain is EAGVVQSPRYKIIEKKQPVAFWCNPISGHNTLYWYLQNLGQGPELLIRYENEEAVDDSQLPKDRFSAERLKGVDSTLKIQPAELGDSAVYLCASSFCTGEGNQPQHFGDGTRLSIL.

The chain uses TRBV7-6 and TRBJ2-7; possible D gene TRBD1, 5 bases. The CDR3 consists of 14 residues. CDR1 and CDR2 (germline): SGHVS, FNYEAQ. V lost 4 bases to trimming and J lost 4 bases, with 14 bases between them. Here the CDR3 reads CASSSWGVGYEQYF. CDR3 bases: TGTGCCAGCAGCTCGTGGGGCGTCGGATACGAGCAGTACTTC.

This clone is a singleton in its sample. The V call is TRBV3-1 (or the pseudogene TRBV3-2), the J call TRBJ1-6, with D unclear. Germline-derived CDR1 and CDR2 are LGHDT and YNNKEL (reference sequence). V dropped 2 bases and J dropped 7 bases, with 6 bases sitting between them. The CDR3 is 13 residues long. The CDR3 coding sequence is TGTGCCAGCAGCCAACCGGAGAATTCACCCCTCCACTTT. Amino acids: CASSQPENSPLHF.

CDR3 sequence (DNA): TGTGCCAGCTCACCACCGAGGAGGGATACGCAGTATTTT. Its translation: CASSPPRRDTQYF. V and J are TRBV18 and TRBJ2-3, with a possible D match to TRBD2 (5 bases). V was clipped by 0 bases and J by 6 bases, with 7 bases between them. CDR3 length equals 13 residues. The V gene's germline CDR1 is KGHSH and CDR2 LQKENI.

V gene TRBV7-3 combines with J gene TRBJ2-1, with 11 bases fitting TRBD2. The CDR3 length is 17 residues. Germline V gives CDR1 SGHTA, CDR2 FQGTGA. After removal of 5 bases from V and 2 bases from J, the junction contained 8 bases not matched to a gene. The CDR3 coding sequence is TGTGCCAGCAGCCCGATGACTAGCGGGACCGCCTACAATGAGCAGTTCTTC. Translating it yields CASSPMTSGTAYNEQFF. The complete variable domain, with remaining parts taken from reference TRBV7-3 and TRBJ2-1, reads GAGVSQTPSNKVTEKGKYVELRCDPISGHTALYWYRQSLGQGPEFLIYFQGTGAADDSGLPNDRFFAVRPEGSVSTLKIQRTERGDSAVYLCASSPMTSGTAYNEQFFGPGTRLTVL.

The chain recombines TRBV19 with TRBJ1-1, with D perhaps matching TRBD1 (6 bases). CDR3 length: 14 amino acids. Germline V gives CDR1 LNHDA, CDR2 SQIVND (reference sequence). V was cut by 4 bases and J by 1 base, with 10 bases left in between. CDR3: CASSNLRGNTEAFF. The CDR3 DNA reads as TGTGCCAGTAGTAACCTCAGGGGGAACACTGAAGCTTTCTTT.

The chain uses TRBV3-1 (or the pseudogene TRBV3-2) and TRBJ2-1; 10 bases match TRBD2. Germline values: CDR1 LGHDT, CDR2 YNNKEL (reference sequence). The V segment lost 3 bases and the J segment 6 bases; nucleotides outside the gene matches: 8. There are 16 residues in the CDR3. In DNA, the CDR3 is TGTGCCAGCAGCCATCCAAGCGGGGGGGCAAGCAATGAGCAGTTCTTC. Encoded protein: CASSHPSGGASNEQFF.

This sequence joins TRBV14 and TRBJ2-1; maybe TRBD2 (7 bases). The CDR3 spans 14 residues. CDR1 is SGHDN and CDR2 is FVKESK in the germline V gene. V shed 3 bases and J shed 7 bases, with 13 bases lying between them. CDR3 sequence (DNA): TGTGCCAGCAGCCAGTCCAGGGGAGGGAATGAGCAGTTCTTC. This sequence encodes CASSQSRGGNEQFF.

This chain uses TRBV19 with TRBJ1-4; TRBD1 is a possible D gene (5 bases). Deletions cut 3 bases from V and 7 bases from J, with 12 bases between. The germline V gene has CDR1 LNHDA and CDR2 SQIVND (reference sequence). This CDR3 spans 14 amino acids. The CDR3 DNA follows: TGTGCCAGTAGTATTCGGCAGGGCGGTGAAAAACTGTTTTTT. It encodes CASSIRQGGEKLFF.

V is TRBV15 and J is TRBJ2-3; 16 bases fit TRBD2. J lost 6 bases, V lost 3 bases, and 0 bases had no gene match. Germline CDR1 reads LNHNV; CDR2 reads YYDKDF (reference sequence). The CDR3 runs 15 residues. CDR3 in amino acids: CATSRGLAGGDTQYF. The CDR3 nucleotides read TGTGCCACCAGCAGGGGACTAGCGGGGGGGGATACGCAGTATTTT. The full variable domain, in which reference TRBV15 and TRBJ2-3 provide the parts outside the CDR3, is DAMVIQNPRYQVTQFGKPVTLSCSQTLNHNVMYWYQQKSSQAPKLLFHYYDKDFNNEADTPDNFQSRRPNTSFCFLDIRSPGLGDTAMYLCATSRGLAGGDTQYFGPGTRLTVL.

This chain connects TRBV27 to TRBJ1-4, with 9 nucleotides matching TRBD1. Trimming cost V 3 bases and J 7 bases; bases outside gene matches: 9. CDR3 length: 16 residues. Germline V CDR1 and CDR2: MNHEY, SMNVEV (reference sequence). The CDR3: CASSLSPGQGREKLFF. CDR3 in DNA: TGTGCCAGCAGTTTGTCACCGGGACAGGGTCGTGAAAAACTGTTTTTT.

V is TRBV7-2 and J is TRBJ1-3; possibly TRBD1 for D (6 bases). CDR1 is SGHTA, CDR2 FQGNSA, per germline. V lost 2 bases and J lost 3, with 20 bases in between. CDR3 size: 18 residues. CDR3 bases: TGTGCCAGCAGCTTATTACCATCAGGGGAAGGGTTTGGAAACACCATATATTTT. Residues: CASSLLPSGEGFGNTIYF.

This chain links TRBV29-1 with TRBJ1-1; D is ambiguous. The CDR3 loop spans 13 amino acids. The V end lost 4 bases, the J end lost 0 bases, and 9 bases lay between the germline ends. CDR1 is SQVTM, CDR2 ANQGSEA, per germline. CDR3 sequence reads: CSVVRIMNTEAFF. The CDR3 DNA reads TGCAGCGTTGTGCGGATAATGAACACTGAAGCTTTCTTT.

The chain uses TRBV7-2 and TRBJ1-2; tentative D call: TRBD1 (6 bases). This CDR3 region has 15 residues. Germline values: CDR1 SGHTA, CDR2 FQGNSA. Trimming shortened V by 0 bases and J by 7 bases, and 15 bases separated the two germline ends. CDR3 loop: CASSLAHTGFGGYTF. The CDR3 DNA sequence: TGTGCCAGCAGCTTAGCGCATACAGGGTTTGGTGGCTACACCTTC.

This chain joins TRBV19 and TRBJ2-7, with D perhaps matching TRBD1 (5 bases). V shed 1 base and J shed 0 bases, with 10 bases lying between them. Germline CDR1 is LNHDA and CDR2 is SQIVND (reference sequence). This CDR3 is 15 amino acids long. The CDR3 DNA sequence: TGTGCCAGTAGTATAGGACAGTCGAGCTCCTACGAGCAGTACTTC. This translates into CASSIGQSSSYEQYF. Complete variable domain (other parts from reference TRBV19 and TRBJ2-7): DGGITQSPKYLFRKEGQNVTLSCEQNLNHDAMYWYRQDPGQGLRLIYYSQIVNDFQKGDIAEGYSVSREKKESFPLTVTSAQKNPTAFYLCASSIGQSSSYEQYFGPGTRLTVT.

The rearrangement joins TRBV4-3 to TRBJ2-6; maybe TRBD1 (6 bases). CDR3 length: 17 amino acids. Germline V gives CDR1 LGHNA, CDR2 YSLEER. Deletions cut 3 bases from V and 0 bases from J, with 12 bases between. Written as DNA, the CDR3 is TGCGCCAGCAGCCAGGCCCTCAGGGGCTCTGGGGCCAACGTCCTGACTTTC. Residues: CASSQALRGSGANVLTF.

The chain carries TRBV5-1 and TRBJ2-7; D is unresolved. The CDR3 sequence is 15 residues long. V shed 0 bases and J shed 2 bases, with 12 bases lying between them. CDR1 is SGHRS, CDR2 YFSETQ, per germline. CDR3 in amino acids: CASSLAAGQTYEQYF. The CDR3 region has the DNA TGCGCCAGCAGCTTGGCTGCAGGCCAGACCTACGAGCAGTACTTC.

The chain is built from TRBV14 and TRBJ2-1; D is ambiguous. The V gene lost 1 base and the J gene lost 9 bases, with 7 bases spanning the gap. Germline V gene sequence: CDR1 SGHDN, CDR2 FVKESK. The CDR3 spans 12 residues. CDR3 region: CASSQATPEQFF. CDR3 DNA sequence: TGTGCCAGCAGCCAAGCGACTCCTGAGCAGTTCTTC.

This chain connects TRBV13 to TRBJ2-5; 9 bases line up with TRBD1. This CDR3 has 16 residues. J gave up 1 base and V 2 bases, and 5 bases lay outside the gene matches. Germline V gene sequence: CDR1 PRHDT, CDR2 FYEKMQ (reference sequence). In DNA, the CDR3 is TGTGCCAGCAGCTTAAATCGGGACAGGGCCCAAGAGACCCAGTACTTC. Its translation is CASSLNRDRAQETQYF.

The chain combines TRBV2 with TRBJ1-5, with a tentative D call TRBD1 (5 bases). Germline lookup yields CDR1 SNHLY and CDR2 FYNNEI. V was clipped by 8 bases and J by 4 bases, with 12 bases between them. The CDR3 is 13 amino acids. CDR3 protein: CASGGNGNQPQHF. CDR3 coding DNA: TGTGCCAGCGGGGGGAATGGGAATCAGCCCCAGCATTTT.

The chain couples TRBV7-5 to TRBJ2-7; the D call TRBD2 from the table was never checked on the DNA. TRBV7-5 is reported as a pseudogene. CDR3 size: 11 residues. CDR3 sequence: CARTSRNEQYF. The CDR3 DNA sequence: TGTGCCAGAACATCTAGGAACGAGCAGTACTTC.

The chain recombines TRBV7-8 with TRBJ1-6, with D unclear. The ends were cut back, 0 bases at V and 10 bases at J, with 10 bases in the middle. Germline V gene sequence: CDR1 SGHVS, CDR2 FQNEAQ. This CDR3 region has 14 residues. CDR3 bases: TGTGCCAGCAGCTTAGCGGGCAACAGATCACCCCTCCACTTT. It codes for CASSLAGNRSPLHF.

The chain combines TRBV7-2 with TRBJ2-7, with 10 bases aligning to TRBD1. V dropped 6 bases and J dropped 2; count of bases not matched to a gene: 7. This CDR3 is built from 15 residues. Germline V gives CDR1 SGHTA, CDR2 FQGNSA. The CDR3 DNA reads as TGTGCCAGCAGTTTTGACAGGGGGCACACCTACGAGCAGTACTTC. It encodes CASSFDRGHTYEQYF.

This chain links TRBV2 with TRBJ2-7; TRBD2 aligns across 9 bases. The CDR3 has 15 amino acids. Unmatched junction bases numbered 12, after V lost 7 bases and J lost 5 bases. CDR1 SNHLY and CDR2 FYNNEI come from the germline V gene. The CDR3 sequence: CASKLLAGGIDEQYF. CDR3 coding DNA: TGTGCCAGCAAACTCCTCGCGGGAGGGATCGACGAGCAGTACTTC.